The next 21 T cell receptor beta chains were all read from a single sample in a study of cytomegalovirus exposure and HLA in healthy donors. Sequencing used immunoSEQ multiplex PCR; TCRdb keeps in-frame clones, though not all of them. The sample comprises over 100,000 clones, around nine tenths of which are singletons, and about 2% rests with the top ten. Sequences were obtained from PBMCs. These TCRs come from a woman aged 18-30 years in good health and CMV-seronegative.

The chain's CDR3 is CSVEEGYLAGYTF. The CDR3 nucleotides are TGCAGCGTTGAGGAGGGATATTTGGCTGGCTACACCTTC. The V call is TRBV29-1, the J call TRBJ1-2, with no clear D. The V gene's germline CDR1 is SQVTM and CDR2 ANQGSEA. V gave up 3 bases and J gave up 7 bases, with 15 bases separating them. The CDR3 runs to 13 residues.

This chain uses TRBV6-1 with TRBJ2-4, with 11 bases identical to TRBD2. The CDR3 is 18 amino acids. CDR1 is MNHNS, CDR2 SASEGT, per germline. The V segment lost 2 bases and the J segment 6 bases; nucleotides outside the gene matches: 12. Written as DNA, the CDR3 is TGTGCCAGCAGTGAAATAGCGTTAGCGGGGGGGGGCCCAAACATTCAGTACTTC. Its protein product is CASSEIALAGGGPNIQYF.

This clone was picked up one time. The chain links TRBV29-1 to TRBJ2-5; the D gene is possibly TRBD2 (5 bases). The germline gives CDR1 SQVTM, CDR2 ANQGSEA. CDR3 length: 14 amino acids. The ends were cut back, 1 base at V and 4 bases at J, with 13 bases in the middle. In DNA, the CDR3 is TGCAGCGTTGAAGGTGCGGAGGTCGGAGAGACCCAGTACTTC. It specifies CSVEGAEVGETQYF.

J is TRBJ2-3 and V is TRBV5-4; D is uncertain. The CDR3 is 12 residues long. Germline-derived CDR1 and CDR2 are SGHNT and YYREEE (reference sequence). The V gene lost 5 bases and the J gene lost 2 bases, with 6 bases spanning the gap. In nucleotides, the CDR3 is TGTGCCAGCAGTCGTTCCACAGATACGCAGTATTTT. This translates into CASSRSTDTQYF.

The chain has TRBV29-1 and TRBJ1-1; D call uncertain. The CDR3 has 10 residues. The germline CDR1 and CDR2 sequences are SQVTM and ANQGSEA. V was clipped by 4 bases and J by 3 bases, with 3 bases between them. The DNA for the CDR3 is TGCAGCGTTGGAGACACTGAAGCTTTCTTT. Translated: CSVGDTEAFF.

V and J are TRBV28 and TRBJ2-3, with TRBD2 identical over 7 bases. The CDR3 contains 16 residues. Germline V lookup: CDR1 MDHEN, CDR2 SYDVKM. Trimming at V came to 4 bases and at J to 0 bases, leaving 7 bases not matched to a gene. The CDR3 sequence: CASSSVLADSTDTQYF. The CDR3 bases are TGTGCCAGCAGTTCCGTCCTAGCGGATAGCACAGATACGCAGTATTTT.

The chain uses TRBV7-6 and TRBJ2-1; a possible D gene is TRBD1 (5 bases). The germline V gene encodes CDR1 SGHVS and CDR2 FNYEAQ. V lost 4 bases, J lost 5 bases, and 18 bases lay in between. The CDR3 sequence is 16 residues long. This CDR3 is CASSSSRVGADNEQFF. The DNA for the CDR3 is TGTGCCAGCAGCTCGAGCAGGGTTGGGGCTGACAATGAGCAGTTCTTC.

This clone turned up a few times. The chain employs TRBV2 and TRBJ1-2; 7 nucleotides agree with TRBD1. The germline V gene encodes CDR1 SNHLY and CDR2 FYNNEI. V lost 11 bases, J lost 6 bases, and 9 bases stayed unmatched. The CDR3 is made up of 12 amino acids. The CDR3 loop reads CAGRRGADGYTF. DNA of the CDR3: TGTGCCGGCCGCAGGGGGGCTGATGGCTACACCTTC.

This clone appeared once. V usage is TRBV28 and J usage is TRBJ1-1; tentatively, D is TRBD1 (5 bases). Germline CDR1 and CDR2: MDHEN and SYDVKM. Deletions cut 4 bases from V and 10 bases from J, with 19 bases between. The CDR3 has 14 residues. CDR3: CASSYAGYMARAFF. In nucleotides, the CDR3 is TGTGCCAGCAGTTATGCAGGGTATATGGCCAGAGCTTTCTTT.

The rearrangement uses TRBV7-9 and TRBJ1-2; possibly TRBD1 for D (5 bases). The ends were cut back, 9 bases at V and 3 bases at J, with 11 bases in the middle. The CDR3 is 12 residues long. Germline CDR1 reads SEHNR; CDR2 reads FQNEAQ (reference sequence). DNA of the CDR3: TGTGCCAGGACAGAACTCCACTATGGCTACACCTTC. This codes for CARTELHYGYTF. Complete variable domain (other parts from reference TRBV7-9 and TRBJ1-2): DTGVSQNPRHKITKRGQNVTFRCDPISEHNRLYWYRQTLGQGPEFLTYFQNEAQLEKSRLLSDRFSAERPKGSFSTLEIQRTEQGDSAMYLCARTELHYGYTFGSGTRLTVV.

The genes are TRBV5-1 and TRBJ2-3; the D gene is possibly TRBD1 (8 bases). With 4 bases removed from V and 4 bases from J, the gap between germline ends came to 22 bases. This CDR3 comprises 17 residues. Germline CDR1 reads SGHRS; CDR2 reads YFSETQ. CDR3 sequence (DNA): TGCGCCAGCAGCAACCCTCGACAGGGGAGGGCCGCAGATACGCAGTATTTT. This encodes CASSNPRQGRAADTQYF. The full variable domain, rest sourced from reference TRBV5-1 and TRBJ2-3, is KAGVTQTPRYLIKTRGQQVTLSCSPISGHRSVSWYQQTPGQGLQFLFEYFSETQRNKGNFPGRFSGRQFSNSRSEMNVSTLELGDSALYLCASSNPRQGRAADTQYFGPGTRLTVL.

The CDR3 sequence: CASSERNTIYF. The DNA for the CDR3 is TGTGCCAGCAGTGAGAGGAACACCATATATTTT. The chain has TRBV25-1 and TRBJ1-3; D is uncertain. The CDR3 sequence is 11 residues long. CDR1 and CDR2 (germline): MGHDK, SYGVNS. Trimming stripped 3 bases from V and 7 bases from J, with 4 bases between.

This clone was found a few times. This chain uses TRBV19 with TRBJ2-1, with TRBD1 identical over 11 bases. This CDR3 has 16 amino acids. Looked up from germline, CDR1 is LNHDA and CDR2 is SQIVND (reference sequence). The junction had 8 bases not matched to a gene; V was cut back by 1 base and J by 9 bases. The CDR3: CASSIGLDRGQVEQFF. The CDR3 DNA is TGTGCCAGTAGTATAGGCCTGGACAGGGGGCAGGTTGAGCAGTTCTTC. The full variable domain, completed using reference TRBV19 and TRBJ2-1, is DGGITQSPKYLFRKEGQNVTLSCEQNLNHDAMYWYRQDPGQGLRLIYYSQIVNDFQKGDIAEGYSVSREKKESFPLTVTSAQKNPTAFYLCASSIGLDRGQVEQFFGPGTRLTVL.

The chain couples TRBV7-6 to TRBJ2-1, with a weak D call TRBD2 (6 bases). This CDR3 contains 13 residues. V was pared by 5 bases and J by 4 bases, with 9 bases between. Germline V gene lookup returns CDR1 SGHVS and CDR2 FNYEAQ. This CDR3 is CASSPTRYNEQFF. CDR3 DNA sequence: TGTGCCAGCAGCCCGACTAGATACAATGAGCAGTTCTTC. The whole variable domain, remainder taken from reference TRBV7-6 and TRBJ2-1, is GAGVSQSPRYKVTKRGQDVALRCDPISGHVSLYWYRQALGQGPEFLTYFNYEAQQDKSGLPNDRFSAERPEGSISTLTIQRTEQRDSAMYRCASSPTRYNEQFFGPGTRLTVL.

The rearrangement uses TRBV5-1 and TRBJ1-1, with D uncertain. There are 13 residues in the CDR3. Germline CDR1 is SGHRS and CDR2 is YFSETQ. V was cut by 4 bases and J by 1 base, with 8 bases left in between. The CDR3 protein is CASSPNQNTEAFF. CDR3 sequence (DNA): TGCGCCAGCAGCCCTAATCAGAACACTGAAGCTTTCTTT. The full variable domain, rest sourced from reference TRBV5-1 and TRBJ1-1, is KAGVTQTPRYLIKTRGQQVTLSCSPISGHRSVSWYQQTPGQGLQFLFEYFSETQRNKGNFPGRFSGRQFSNSRSEMNVSTLELGDSALYLCASSPNQNTEAFFGQGTRLTVV.

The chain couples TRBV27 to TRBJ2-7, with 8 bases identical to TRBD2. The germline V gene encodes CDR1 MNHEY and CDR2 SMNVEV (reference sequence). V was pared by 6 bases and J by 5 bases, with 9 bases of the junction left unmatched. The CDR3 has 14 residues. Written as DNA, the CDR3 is TGTGCCAGCAGAGCCATAGCGGGAATCGACGAGCAGTACTTC. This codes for CASRAIAGIDEQYF.

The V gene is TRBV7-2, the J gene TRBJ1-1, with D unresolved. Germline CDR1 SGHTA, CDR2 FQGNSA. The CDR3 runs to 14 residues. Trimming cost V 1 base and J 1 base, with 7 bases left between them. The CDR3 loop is CASSLVPGNTEAFF. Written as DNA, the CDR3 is TGTGCCAGCAGCTTAGTCCCGGGGAACACTGAAGCTTTCTTT.

For the CDR3, the DNA is TGTGCCAGCAGTCCCACTAGCGGGCTAAACCAAGAGACCCAGTACTTC. Amino acids: CASSPTSGLNQETQYF. The chain couples TRBV27 to TRBJ2-5, with 9 bases that match TRBD2. The germline V gene encodes CDR1 MNHEY and CDR2 SMNVEV (reference sequence). The CDR3 runs 16 residues. Trimming at V came to 5 bases and at J to 0 bases, leaving 7 bases not matched to a gene.

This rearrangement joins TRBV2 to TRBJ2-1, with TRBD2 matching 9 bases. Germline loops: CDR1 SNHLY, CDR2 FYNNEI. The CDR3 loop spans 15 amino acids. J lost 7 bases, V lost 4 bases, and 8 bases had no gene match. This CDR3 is CASSGPSGMRNEQFF. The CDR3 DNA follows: TGTGCCAGCAGTGGACCTAGCGGGATGAGAAATGAGCAGTTCTTC.

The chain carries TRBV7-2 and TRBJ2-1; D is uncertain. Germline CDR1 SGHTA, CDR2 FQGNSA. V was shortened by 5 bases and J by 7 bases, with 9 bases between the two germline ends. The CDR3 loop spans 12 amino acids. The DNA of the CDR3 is TGTGCCAGCAGCCAGACAACTAATGAGCAGTTCTTC. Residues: CASSQTTNEQFF.

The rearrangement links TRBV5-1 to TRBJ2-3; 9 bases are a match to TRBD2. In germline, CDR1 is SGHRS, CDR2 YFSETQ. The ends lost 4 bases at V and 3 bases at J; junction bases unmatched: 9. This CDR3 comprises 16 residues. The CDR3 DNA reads TGCGCCAGCAGCCCGCCGACTAGCGGTGAAACAGATACGCAGTATTTT. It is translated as CASSPPTSGETDTQYF.